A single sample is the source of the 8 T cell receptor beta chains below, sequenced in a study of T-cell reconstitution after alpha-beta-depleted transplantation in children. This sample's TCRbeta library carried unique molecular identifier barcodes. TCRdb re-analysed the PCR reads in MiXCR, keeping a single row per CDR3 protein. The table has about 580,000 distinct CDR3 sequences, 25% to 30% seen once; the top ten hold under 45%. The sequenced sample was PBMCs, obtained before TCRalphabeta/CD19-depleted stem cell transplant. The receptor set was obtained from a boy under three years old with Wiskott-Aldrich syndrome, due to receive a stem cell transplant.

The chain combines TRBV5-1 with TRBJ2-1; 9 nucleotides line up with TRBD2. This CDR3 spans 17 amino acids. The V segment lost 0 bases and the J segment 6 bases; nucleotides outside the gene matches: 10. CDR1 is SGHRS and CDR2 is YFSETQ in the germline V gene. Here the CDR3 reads CASSLAVGLAGINEQFF. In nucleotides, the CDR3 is TGCGCCAGCAGCTTGGCGGTCGGCCTAGCGGGAATCAATGAGCAGTTCTTC.

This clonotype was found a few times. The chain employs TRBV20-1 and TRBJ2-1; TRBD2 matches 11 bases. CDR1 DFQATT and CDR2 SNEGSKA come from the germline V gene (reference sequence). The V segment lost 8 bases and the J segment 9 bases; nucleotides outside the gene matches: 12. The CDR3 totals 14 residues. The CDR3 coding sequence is TGCAGTCGTGAGACTAGCGGGAATTCGGTTGAGCAGTTCTTC. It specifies CSRETSGNSVEQFF.

The CDR3 DNA sequence: TGTGCCAGCAGCCAAGTCCTAGCGGGAGTTAAAAATGAGCAGTTCTTC. Protein sequence: CASSQVLAGVKNEQFF. This chain joins TRBV4-2 and TRBJ2-1, with 10 bases identical to TRBD2. V was clipped by 1 base and J by 7 bases; unmatched bases: 7. CDR3 length equals 16 residues. Per the germline V gene, CDR1 is LGHNA and CDR2 is YNFKEQ.

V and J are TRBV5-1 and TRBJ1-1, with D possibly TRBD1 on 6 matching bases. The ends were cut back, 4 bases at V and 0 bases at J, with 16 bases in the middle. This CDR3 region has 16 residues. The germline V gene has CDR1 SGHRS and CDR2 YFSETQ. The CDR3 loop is CASSEQPRGMNTEAFF. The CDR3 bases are TGCGCCAGCAGCGAGCAACCCAGGGGAATGAACACTGAAGCTTTCTTT.

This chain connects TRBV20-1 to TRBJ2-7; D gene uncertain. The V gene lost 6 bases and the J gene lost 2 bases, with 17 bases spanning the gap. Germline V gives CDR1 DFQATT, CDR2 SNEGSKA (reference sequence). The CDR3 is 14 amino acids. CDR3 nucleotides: TGCAGTGCGCTAGGACCGACGACCCCCTACGAGCAGTACTTC. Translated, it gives CSALGPTTPYEQYF.

This CDR3 is CASSQVALSSGANVLTF. DNA for the CDR3: TGTGCCAGCAGCCAAGTCGCGCTCAGCTCTGGGGCCAACGTCCTGACTTTC. The V gene is TRBV3-1, the J gene TRBJ2-6; D is uncertain. This CDR3 spans 17 amino acids. In germline, CDR1 is LGHDT, CDR2 YNNKEL (reference sequence). Trimming stripped 1 base from V and 0 bases from J, with 10 bases between. Full variable domain (outside the CDR3, taken from reference TRBV3-1 and TRBJ2-6): DTAVSQTPKYLVTQMGNDKSIKCEQNLGHDTMYWYKQDSKKFLKIMFSYNNKELIINETVPNRFSPKSPDKAHLNLHINSLELGDSAVYFCASSQVALSSGANVLTFGAGSRLTVL.

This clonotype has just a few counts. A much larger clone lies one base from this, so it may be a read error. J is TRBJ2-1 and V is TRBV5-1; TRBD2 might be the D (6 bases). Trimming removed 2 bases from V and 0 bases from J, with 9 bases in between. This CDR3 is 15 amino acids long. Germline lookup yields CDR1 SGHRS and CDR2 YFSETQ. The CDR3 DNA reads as TGCGCCAGCAGCTTCGACGGGAGCTCCTACAATGAGCAGTTCTTC. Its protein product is CASSFDGSSYNEQFF.

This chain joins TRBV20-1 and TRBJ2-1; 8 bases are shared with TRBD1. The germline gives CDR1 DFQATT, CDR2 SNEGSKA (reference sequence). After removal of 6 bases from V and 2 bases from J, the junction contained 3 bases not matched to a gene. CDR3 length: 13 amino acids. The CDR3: CSAIRGPYNEQFF. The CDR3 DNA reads TGCAGTGCCATCAGGGGGCCCTACAATGAGCAGTTCTTC.